This T cell receptor (beta chain) comes out of a study of shared clonotypes between healthy human individuals. Germline V gene data show CDR1 as LNHDA and CDR2 as SQIVND (reference sequence). The CDR3 totals 16 residues. The germline V and J ends were trimmed by 0 bases and 0 bases, with 11 bases remaining between them. Generated by immunoSEQ multiplex PCR, the TCRdb table keeps only in-frame clones and is missing some. The table shows a few million clones, with just over 90% occurring only once. Sequencing was performed on naive CD4+ T cells sorted from blood. As to subset: CD45RA+ positively selected. The rearrangement links TRBV19 to TRBJ1-2; a possible D gene is TRBD1 (6 bases). The TCR sequence derives from a man aged 18 to 30 in good health. This CDR3 reads CASSIDGQLPNYGYTF. CDR3 sequence (DNA): TGTGCCAGTAGTATAGATGGACAGCTCCCTAACTATGGCTACACCTTC.